This TCR beta chain is from a study of STAT5B mutations in CD4+ large granular lymphocyte leukemia. The germline CDR1 and CDR2 sequences are LNHDA and SQIVND (reference sequence). The V end was cut by 5 bases, the J end by 0 bases, with 13 bases between. There are 16 residues in the CDR3. Controls came from buffy coats of healthy blood donors. TCRdb's table, derived via immunoSEQ multiplex PCR, lists solely in-frame clones and lacks some. The sample carries under 35,000 clones, 74% recorded once. Sequencing was carried out using CD4+ T cells from blood buffy coats. The clonotype originates from a human donor in good health. The rearrangement joins TRBV19 to TRBJ2-2; D ambiguous. In DNA, the CDR3 is TGTGCCAGTAGTCGTATTTCGGTTCCGAACACCGGGGAGCTGTTTTTT. Amino acid sequence: CASSRISVPNTGELFF.